The clone carrying this TCR beta chain has only a few counts. What it binds is unknown. The record originates from a study of human T cells and chemical hapten exposure. On the study more broadly: Across samples, TCR yields varied, mostly owing to small differences in pooled library volumes.

The study's library attached unique molecular identifiers to single cDNA molecules. TCRdb re-derived calls from the 5' RACE reads in MiXCR, one entry per CDR3 protein. Found here are tens of thousands of distinct CDR3 sequences, roughly 8% of them singletons; the top ten hold roughly 2.4%. Trimming took 5 bases from V and 5 from J, leaving 19 bases between them. Looked up from germline, CDR1 is SGHDT and CDR2 is YYEEEE. The CDR3 length is 16 residues. Total RNA came from unfractionated whole blood. Overall study results and limits: TCRs at a frequency above 1 in 1000 stayed unchanged with DPC sensitization.

The chain combines TRBV5-6 with TRBJ2-2; perhaps TRBD2 as D (5 bases). This clonotype was sampled from a male donor in good health. The DNA for the CDR3 is TGTGCCAGCAGGAGGTTTTATGAGGGCGCGACCGGGGAGCTGTTTTTT. Its translation is CASRRFYEGATGELFF.